The clone carrying this T cell receptor beta chain was seen a single time. The entry originates in a study of blood T cell repertoires in COVID-19. Per germline, CDR1 SGHNT and CDR2 YENEEA. V dropped 5 bases and J dropped 10 bases, with 12 bases sitting between them. This CDR3 has 13 residues. The protocol was immunoSEQ multiplex PCR, while the TCRdb copy is restricted to in-frame clones and leaves out a portion. Of roughly 250,000 clones listed, 70% to 90% were seen once; the top ten hold 9.5% to 15%. Patients from Seattle were sampled longitudinally, starting during active infection. This chain uses TRBV11-3 with TRBJ1-6; D not resolved. Specimen: peripheral blood. The origin of this receptor is a woman aged 30 to 39 with COVID-19, enrolled during active disease. The CDR3 here is CASSPDPGSPLHF. In nucleotides, the CDR3 is TGTGCCAGCAGCCCTGACCCAGGCTCACCCCTCCACTTT.